The following is a TCR beta chain sequence with its context. Its antigen is still unknown. V was clipped by 1 base and J by 4 bases, with 11 bases between them. The CDR3 totals 15 residues. Looked up from germline, CDR1 is SGHAT and CDR2 is FQNNGV. Produced via immunoSEQ multiplex PCR; TCRdb's table is partial and in-frame only. The sample holds approximately 700,000 clones, about three quarters seen once. The record originates from a study of shared clonotypes between healthy human individuals. Study-level results: The sharing of 4% to 5.5% of naive CD4 clonotypes was seen across a handful of donors. Sampling involved blood alone; tissue repertoires likely differ.

The sample was memory CD4+ T cells sorted from blood. Documented subset: CD45RA-negative fraction. The rearrangement links TRBV11-2 to TRBJ1-5; a weak D match, TRBD1 (5 bases). The source is a woman under 40 in good health. The chain's CDR3 is CASSLGSGKNQPQHF. For the CDR3, the DNA is TGTGCCAGCAGCTTAGGTTCAGGGAAGAATCAGCCCCAGCATTTT.